Sequencing of this T cell receptor (beta chain) was carried out in a study of blood T cell repertoires in COVID-19. Turning to the study itself: There were acute and convalescent COVID-19 samples, and they came from the United States, Italy and Spain. The cDNA or gDNA used as material had been derived from T cells, B-cell-depleted T cells, or PBMCs.

This CDR3 is 15 amino acids long. Per the germline V gene, CDR1 is MDHEN and CDR2 is SYDVKM. Trimming removed 10 bases from V and 2 bases from J; junction bases left unmatched: 13. Original handling: Amplification with reference gene primers provided the estimates of nucleated cell counts. TCRdb keeps only in-frame clones here, not all; method: immunoSEQ multiplex PCR. Clone size and V and J calls were adopted from that table, with D and trimming inferred from the DNA. The sample shows roughly 220,000 clones, 85% to 90% of them seen only once. The chain combines TRBV28 with TRBJ2-7; 8 bases map to TRBD2. This TCR derives from a man older than 75 with acute or convalescent COVID-19. Sequencing input: peripheral blood. The CDR3 nucleotides are TGTGCCACCTTTTCCCTTAGCGGGAATGCCTACGAGCAGTACTTC. The encoded protein is CATFSLSGNAYEQYF.